These T cell receptor beta chains were read from a single sample in a study of early T cells in non-severe SARS-CoV-2 infection. Via MiXCR, TCRdb re-called the 5' RACE reads, giving one row per CDR3 protein. The profile covers roughly 54,000 distinct CDR3 sequences, with roughly 5.5% appearing a single time and 6.5% to 8.5% taken by the ten largest. Input material: whole blood. Source of these receptors: an adult who was a healthcare worker with PCR-confirmed SARS-CoV-2 infection or an uninfected control (not recorded which). The CDR3 runs from the conserved cysteine through the conserved F or W. D genes are given only for firm matches. Not all rows give a size; the values are once, few, many and, for expanded clones, a class.

j_call: TRBJ2-5; clone_size: -; d_call: TRBD2; v_call: TRBV4-3; cdr3_nt: TGCGCCAGCAGCCAGCGGGGGTGGTACCAAGAGACCCAGTACTTC; cdr3_aa: CASSQRGWYQETQYF
j_call: TRBJ2-5; clone_size: many; d_call: -; v_call: TRBV7-2; cdr3_nt: TGTGCCAGCAGGAATCCACCTGGGGGAGAGACCCAGTACTTC; cdr3_aa: CASRNPPGGETQYF
j_call: TRBJ1-6; clone_size: many; d_call: -; v_call: TRBV5-1; cdr3_nt: TGCGCCAGCAGCTCAGGATCCGGGAGCGGACACAATTCACCCCTCCACTTT; cdr3_aa: CASSSGSGSGHNSPLHF
j_call: TRBJ2-7; clone_size: few; d_call: -; v_call: TRBV27; cdr3_nt: TGTGCCAGCAGTTTGCGGGACTTTCCCGACGAGCAGTACTTC; cdr3_aa: CASSLRDFPDEQYF
j_call: TRBJ1-5; clone_size: many; d_call: -; v_call: TRBV5-1; cdr3_nt: TGCGCCAGCAGCTTGGACGGAATCAATCAGCCCCAGCATTTT; cdr3_aa: CASSLDGINQPQHF
j_call: TRBJ1-2; clone_size: few; d_call: -; v_call: TRBV27; cdr3_nt: TGTGCCAGCAGTTTAAGGCCACCTTTATATGGCTACACCTTC; cdr3_aa: CASSLRPPLYGYTF
j_call: TRBJ2-5; clone_size: many; d_call: -; v_call: TRBV13; cdr3_nt: TGTGCCAGCAGCTCTGGGGAGGCTTCACAAGAGACCCAGTACTTC; cdr3_aa: CASSSGEASQETQYF
j_call: TRBJ2-7; clone_size: many; d_call: -; v_call: TRBV15; cdr3_nt: TGTGCCACCAGAGGGTGGAACATGAGGCAGTACTTC; cdr3_aa: CATRGWNMRQYF
j_call: TRBJ2-2; clone_size: many; d_call: TRBD1; v_call: TRBV11-2; cdr3_nt: TGTGCCAGCAGCTTAGATCCCGCAGGGGGTACCGGGGAGCTGTTTTTT; cdr3_aa: CASSLDPAGGTGELFF
j_call: TRBJ1-1; clone_size: -; d_call: -; v_call: TRBV5-1; cdr3_nt: TGCGCCAGCAGCTCCCAGGCGAACACTGAAGCTTTCTTT; cdr3_aa: CASSSQANTEAFF
j_call: TRBJ2-1; clone_size: many; d_call: -; v_call: TRBV27; cdr3_nt: TGTGCCAGCAGTTTTTCCTTTAGCTCCTACAATGAGCAGTTCTTC; cdr3_aa: CASSFSFSSYNEQFF
j_call: TRBJ2-5; clone_size: -; d_call: TRBD2; v_call: TRBV3-1; cdr3_nt: TGTGCCAGCAGCTCTTGGACTAGCGGGAGCGAAGAGACCCAGTACTTC; cdr3_aa: CASSSWTSGSEETQYF